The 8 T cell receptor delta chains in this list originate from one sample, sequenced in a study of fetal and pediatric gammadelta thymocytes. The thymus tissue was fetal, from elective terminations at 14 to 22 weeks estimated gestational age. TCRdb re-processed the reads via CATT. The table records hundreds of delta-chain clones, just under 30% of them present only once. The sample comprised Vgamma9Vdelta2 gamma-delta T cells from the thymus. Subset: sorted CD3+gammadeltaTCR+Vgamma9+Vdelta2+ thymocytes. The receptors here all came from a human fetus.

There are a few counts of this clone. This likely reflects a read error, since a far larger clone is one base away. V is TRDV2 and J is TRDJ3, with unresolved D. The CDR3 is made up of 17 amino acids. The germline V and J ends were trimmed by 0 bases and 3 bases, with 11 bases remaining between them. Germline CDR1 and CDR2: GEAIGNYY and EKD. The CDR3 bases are TGTGCCTGTGACACCTTCGAGAGGATCTGGGACACCCGACAGATGTTTTTC. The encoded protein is CACDTFERIWDTRQMFF.

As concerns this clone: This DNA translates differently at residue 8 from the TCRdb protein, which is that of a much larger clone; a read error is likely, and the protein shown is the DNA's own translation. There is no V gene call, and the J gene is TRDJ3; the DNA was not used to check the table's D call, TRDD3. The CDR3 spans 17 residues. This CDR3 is CACAGDTCSWDTRQMFF. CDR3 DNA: TGTGCCTGTGCTGGGGATACGTGCTCCTGGGACACCCGACAGATGTTTTTC.

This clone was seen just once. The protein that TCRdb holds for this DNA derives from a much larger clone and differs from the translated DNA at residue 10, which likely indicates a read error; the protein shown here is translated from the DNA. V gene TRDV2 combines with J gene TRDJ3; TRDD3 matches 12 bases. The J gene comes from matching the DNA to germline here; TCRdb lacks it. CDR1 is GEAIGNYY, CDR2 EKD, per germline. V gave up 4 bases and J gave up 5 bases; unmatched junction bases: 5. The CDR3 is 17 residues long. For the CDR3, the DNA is TGTGCCTGTGAAGTACTGGGGGATACCCGGGACACCCGACAGATGTTTTTC. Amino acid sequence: CACEVLGDTRDTRQMFF.

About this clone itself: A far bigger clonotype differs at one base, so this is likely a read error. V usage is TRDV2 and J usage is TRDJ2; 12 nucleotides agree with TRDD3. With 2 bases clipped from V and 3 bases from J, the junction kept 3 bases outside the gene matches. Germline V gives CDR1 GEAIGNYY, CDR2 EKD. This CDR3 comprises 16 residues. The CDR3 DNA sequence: TGTGCCTGTGACATACTGGGGGATACTGTGACAGCACAACTCTTCTTT. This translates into CACDILGDTVTAQLFF.

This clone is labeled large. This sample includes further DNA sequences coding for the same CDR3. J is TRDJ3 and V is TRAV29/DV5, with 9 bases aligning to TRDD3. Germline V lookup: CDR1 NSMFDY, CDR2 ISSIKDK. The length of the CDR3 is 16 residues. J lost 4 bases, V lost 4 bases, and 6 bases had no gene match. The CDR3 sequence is CAADLGDFWDTRQMFF. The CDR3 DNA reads TGTGCAGCAGACCTGGGGGATTTTTGGGACACCCGACAGATGTTTTTC.

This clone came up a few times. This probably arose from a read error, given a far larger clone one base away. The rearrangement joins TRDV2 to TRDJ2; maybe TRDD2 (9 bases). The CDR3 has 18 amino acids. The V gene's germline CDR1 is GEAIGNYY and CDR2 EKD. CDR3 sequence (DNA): TGTGCCTGTGACAGCCTTCCTACTGGGGATACTTTGACAGAACAACTCTTCTTT. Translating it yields CACDSLPTGDTLTEQLFF.

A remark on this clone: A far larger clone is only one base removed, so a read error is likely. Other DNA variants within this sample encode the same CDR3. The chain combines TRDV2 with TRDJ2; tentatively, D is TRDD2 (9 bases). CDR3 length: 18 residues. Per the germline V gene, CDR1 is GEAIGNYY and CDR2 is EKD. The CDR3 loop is CACDSLPTGDTLTAQLFF. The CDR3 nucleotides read TGTGCCTGTGACAGCCTTCCTACTGGGGATACTTTGACAGCGCAACTCTTCTTT.

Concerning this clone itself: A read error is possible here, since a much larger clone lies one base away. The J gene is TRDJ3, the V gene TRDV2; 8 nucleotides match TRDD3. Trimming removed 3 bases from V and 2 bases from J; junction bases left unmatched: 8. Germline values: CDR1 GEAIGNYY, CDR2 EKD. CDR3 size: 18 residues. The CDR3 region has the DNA TGTGCCTGTGACCCAGTACTGGGGGTAACCTGGGACACCCGACAGATGTTTTTC. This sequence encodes CACDPVLGVTWDTRQMFF.